This T cell receptor beta chain was recorded in a study of graft-versus-host responses after intestinal transplantation. Study information: Anti-thymocyte globulin induction preceded two to four years of tacrolimus and steroid maintenance in all recipients.

Trimming stripped 3 bases from V and 2 bases from J, with 13 bases between. CDR1 and CDR2 (germline): MDHEN, SYDVKM. CDR3 length: 15 residues. The table lists this clone with a few counts. The antigen is not known. Method: immunoSEQ multiplex PCR; TCRdb's copy keeps in-frame clones and lacks some. The sample shows about 70,000 clones, over 85% of them seen only once. The V call is TRBV28, the J call TRBJ1-2; D might be TRBD1 (6 bases). The clonotype was recovered from a human donor who received an intestinal transplant. The sample here was unstimulated CD8+ T cells sorted from spleen or lymph node cells, taken before intestinal transplant. This chain's CDR3 is CASSLGGGQNYGYTF. CDR3 bases: TGTGCCAGCAGTTTGGGCGGGGGGCAGAACTATGGCTACACCTTC.